The present T cell receptor (beta chain) was sequenced within a study of blood T cell repertoires in COVID-19. Study background: COVID-19 samples from acute and convalescent phases originated in the United States, Italy and Spain.

The protocol was immunoSEQ multiplex PCR, while the TCRdb copy is restricted to in-frame clones and leaves out a portion. The table records hundreds of thousands of clones, about 90% of them present only once. The source is a woman between 45 and 65 years old who had recovered from COVID-19. The sequenced sample was peripheral blood.

This CDR3 reads CASRKDNDYEQYF. In nucleotides, the CDR3 is TGCGCCAGCAGGAAGGACAATGACTACGAGCAGTACTTC. The chain employs TRBV5-1 and TRBJ2-7, with D possibly matching TRBD1 (5 bases). CDR3 length: 13 amino acids. Per the germline V gene, CDR1 is SGHRS and CDR2 is YFSETQ. The V end was cut by 5 bases, the J end by 3 bases, with 12 bases between.